What follows is one T cell receptor beta chain and its context. What it binds is unknown. The sample originates from a study of monozygotic twins with inflammatory bowel disease. Regarding the study as a whole: Repertoire similarity did not differ between concordant and discordant twins, perhaps due to limited power.

Incorporation of UMIs carrying a 6-nucleotide sample barcode was performed by template switching. Reprocessing the 5' RACE reads, TCRdb reports a single entry for every CDR3 protein and omits DNA. This sample's clone table lists fewer than 450,000 distinct CDR3 sequences. This CDR3 is built from 17 residues. From germline, CDR1 is LNHDA and CDR2 SQIVND (reference sequence). It was from whole blood, with no T cell sorting, that total RNA was isolated. The V gene is TRBV19, the J gene TRBJ1-4. The specimen sequenced was blood. This receptor was obtained from a human donor with ulcerative colitis or Crohn's disease, or a healthy co-twin of an affected twin (not recorded which). The CDR3: CASSTAGRRGANEKLFF.